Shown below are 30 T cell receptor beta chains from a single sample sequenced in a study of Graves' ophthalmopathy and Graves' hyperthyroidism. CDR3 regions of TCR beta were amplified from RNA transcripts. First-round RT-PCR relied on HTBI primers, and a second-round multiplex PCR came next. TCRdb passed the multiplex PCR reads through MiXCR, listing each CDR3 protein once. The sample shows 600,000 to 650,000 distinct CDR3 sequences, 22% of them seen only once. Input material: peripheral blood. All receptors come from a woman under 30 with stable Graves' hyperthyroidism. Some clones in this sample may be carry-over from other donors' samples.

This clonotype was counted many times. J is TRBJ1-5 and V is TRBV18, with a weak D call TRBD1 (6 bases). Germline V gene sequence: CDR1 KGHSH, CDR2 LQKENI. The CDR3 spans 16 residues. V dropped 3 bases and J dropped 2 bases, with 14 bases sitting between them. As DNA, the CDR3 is TGTGCCAGCTCACCGTCACAGGGCCTGGGCAATCAGCCCCAGCATTTT. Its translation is CASSPSQGLGNQPQHF.

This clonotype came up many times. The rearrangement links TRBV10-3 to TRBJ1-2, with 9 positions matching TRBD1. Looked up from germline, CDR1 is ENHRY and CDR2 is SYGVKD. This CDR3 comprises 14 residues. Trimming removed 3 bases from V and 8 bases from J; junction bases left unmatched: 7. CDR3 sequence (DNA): TGTGCCATCAGTGAAGGGACAGGGAATATAGGCTACACCTTC. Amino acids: CAISEGTGNIGYTF.

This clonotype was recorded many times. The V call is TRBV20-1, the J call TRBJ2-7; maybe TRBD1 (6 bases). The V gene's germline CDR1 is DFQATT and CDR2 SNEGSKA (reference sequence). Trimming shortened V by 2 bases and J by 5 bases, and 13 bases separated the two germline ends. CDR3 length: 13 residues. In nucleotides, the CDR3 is TGCAGTGCTAGAAAAGGGGGAGAGAACGAGCAGTACTTC. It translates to CSARKGGENEQYF.

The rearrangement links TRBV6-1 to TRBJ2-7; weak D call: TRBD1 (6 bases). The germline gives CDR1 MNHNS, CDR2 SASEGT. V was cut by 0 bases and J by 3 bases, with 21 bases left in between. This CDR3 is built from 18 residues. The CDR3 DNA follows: TGTGCCAGCAGTGAAGCGCTTCTTTGGGTCAGGGGTGTCTACGAGCAGTACTTC. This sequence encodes CASSEALLWVRGVYEQYF.

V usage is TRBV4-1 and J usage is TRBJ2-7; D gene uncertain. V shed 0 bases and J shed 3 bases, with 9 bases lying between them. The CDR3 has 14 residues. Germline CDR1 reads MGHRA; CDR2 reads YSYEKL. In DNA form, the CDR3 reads TGCGCCAGCAGCCAAGAGGGGTCCCTCTACGAGCAGTACTTC. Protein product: CASSQEGSLYEQYF.

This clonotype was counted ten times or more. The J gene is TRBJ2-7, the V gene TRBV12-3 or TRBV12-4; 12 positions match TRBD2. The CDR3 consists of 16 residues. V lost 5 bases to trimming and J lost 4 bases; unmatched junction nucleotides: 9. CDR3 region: CASSPATSGRTYEQYF. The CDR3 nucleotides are TGTGCCAGCAGTCCCGCTACTAGCGGGAGGACATACGAGCAGTACTTC.

In nucleotides, the CDR3 is TGCAGTACGAAGCGCAGGGGAACTAACTATGGCTACACCTTC. It specifies CSTKRRGTNYGYTF. J is TRBJ1-2 and V is TRBV20-1; D is perhaps TRBD1 (6 bases). Germline values: CDR1 DFQATT, CDR2 SNEGSKA (reference sequence). The V end lost 8 bases, the J end lost 0 bases, and 16 bases lay between the germline ends. The CDR3 runs 14 residues.

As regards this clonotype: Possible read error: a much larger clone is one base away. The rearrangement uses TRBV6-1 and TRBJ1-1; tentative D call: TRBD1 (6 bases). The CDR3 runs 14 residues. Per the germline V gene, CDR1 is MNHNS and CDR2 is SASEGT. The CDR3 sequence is CASSPQGRDTEACF. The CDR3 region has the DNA TGTGCCAGCAGCCCTCAGGGGCGTGACACTGAAGCTTGCTTT.

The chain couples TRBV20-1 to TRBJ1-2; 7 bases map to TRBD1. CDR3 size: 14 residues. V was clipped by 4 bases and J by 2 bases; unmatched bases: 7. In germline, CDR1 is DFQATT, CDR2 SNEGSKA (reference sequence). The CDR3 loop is CSAILDRVNYGYTF. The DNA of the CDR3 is TGCAGTGCTATACTCGACAGGGTGAACTATGGCTACACCTTC.

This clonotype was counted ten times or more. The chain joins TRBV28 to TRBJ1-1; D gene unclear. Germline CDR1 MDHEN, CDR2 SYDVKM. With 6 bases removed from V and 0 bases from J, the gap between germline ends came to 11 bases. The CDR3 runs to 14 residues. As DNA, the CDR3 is TGTGCCAGCAGACCTGACAAAATGAACACTGAAGCTTTCTTT. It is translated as CASRPDKMNTEAFF.

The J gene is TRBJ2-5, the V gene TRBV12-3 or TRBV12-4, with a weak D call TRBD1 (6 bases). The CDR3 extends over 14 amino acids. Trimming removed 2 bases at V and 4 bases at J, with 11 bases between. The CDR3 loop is CASSLLVRGETQYF. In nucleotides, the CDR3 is TGTGCCAGCAGTTTATTAGTCAGGGGAGAGACCCAGTACTTC.

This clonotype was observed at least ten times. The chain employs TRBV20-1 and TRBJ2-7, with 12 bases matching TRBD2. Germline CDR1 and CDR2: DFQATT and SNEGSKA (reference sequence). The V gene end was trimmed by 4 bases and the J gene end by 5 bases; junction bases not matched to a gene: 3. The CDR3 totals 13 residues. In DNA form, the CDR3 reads TGCAGTGCTACAGGACTAGCGGGACACGAGCAGTACTTC. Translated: CSATGLAGHEQYF.

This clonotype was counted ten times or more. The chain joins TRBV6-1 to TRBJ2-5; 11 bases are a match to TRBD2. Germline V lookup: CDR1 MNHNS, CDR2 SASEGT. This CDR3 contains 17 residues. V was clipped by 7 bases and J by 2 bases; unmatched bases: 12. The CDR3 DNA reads TGTGCCAGCACCTGGAATTCGGCTAGCGGGGGGCAAGAGACCCAGTACTTC. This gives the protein CASTWNSASGGQETQYF.

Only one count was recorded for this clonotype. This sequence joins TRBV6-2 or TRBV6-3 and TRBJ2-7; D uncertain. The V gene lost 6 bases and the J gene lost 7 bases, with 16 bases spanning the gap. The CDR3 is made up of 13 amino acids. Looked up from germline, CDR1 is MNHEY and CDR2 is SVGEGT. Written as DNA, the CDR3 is TGTGCCAGCAGCCTGGGAAGGGTTTGGGAGCAGTACTTC. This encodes CASSLGRVWEQYF.

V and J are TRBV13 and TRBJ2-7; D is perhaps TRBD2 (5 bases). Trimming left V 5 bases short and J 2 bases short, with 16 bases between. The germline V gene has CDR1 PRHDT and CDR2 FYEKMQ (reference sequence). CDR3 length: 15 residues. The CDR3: CASSQNDGKPYEQYF. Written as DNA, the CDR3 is TGTGCCAGCAGCCAAAACGACGGGAAGCCCTACGAGCAGTACTTC.

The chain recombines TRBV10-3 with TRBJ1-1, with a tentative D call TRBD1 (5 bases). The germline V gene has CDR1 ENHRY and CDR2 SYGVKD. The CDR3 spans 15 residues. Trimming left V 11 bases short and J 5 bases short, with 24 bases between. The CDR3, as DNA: TGTGCCTCCAAGGCGGGACTAGGGGCTTGGACTGAAGCTTTCTTT. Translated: CASKAGLGAWTEAFF.

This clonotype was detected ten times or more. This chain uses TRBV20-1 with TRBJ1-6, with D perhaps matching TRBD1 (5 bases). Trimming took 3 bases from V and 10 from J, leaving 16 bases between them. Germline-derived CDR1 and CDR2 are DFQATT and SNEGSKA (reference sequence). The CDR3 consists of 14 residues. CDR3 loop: CSARGGTAGSPLHF. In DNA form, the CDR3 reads TGCAGTGCTAGGGGGGGGACTGCGGGATCACCCCTCCACTTT.

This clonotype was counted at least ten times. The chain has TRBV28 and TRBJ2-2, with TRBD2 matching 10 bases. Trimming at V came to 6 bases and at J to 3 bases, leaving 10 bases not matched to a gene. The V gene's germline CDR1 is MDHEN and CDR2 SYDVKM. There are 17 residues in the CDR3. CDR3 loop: CASSRTSGDPDTGELFF. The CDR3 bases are TGTGCCAGCAGCCGTACTAGCGGGGACCCCGACACCGGGGAGCTGTTTTTT.

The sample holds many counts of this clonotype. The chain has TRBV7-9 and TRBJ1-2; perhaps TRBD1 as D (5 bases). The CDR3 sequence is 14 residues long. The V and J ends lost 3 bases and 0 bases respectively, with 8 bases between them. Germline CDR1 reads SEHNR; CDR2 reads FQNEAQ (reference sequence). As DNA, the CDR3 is TGTGCCAGCAGCTTGACAGAAGCTAACTATGGCTACACCTTC. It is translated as CASSLTEANYGYTF.

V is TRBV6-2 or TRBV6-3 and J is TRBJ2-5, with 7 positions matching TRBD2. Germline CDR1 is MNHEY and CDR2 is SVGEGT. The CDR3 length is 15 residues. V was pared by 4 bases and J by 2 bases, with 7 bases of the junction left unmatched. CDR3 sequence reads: CASSFRLREQETQYF. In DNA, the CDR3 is TGTGCCAGCAGTTTCCGATTGCGGGAGCAAGAGACCCAGTACTTC.

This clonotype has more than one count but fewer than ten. As DNA, the CDR3 is TGTGCCAGCAGCATCCGGGCCCGAGGGCCCGAGCAGTACTTC. Translated, it gives CASSIRARGPEQYF. The V and J genes are TRBV5-4 and TRBJ2-7, with D maybe TRBD2 (5 bases). This CDR3 spans 14 amino acids. V was shortened by 4 bases and J by 6 bases, with 17 bases between the two germline ends. Germline V gene sequence: CDR1 SGHNT, CDR2 YYREEE (reference sequence).

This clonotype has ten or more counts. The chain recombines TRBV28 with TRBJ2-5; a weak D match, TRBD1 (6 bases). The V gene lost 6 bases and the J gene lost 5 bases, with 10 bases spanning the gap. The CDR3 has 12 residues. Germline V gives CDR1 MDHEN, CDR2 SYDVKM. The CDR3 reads CASRHRDETQYF. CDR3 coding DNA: TGTGCCAGCAGACACAGGGATGAGACCCAGTACTTC.

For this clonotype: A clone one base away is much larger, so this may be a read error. The CDR3 sequence is CSASGWENHSIGWTEAFF. The CDR3 nucleotides read TGCAGTGCTAGCGGCTGGGAGAACCACAGCATTGGTTGGACTGAAGCTTTCTTT. V is TRBV20-1 and J is TRBJ1-1; D is ambiguous. The germline V and J ends were trimmed by 3 bases and 5 bases, with 28 bases remaining between them. CDR1 is DFQATT and CDR2 is SNEGSKA in the germline V gene (reference sequence). The CDR3 runs to 18 residues.

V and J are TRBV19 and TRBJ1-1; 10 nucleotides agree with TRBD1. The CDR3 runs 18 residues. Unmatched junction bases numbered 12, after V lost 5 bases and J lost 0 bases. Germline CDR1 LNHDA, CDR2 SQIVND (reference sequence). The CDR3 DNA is TGTGCCAGTAGTCTGCGGGACAGGGGCCCAACCATGAACACTGAAGCTTTCTTT. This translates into CASSLRDRGPTMNTEAFF.

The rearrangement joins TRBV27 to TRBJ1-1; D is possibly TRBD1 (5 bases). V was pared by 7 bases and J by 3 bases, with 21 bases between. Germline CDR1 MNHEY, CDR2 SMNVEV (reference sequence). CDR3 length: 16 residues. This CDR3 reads CASISQGRARYTEAFF. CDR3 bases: TGTGCCAGCATTAGCCAGGGCAGGGCTAGGTACACTGAAGCTTTCTTT.

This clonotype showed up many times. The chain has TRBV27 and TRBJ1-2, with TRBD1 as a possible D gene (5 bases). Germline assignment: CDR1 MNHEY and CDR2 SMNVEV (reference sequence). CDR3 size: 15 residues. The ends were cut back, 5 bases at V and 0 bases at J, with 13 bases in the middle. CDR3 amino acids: CASSPLGQANYGYTF. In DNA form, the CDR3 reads TGTGCCAGCAGTCCCCTGGGGCAGGCTAACTATGGCTACACCTTC.

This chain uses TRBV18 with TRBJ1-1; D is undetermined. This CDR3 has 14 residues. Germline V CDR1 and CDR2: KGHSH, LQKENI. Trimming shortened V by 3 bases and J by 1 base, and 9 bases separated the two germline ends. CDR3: CASSPSFENTEAFF. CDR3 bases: TGTGCCAGCTCACCGTCTTTCGAGAACACTGAAGCTTTCTTT.

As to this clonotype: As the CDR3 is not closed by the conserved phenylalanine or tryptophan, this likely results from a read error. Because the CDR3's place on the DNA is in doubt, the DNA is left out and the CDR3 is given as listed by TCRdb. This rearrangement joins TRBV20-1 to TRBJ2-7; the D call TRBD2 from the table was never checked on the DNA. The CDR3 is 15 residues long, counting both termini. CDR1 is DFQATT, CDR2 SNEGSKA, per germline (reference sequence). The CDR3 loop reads CSARVGTRTSYEQCY.

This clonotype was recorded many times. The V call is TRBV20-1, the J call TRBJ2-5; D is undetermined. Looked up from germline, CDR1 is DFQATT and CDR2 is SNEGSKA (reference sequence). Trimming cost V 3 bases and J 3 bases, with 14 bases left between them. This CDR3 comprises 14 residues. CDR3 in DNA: TGCAGTGCTAGGCGCTTCTCTACAGAAGAGACCCAGTACTTC. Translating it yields CSARRFSTEETQYF.

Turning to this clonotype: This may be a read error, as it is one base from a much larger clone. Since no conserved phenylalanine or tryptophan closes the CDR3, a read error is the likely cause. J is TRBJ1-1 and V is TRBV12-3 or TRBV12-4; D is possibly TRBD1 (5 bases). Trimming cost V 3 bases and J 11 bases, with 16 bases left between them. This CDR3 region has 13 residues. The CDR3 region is CASSLGDFAVAFY. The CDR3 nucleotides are TGTGCCAGCAGTTTGGGGGACTTCGCGGTCGCTTTCTAT.